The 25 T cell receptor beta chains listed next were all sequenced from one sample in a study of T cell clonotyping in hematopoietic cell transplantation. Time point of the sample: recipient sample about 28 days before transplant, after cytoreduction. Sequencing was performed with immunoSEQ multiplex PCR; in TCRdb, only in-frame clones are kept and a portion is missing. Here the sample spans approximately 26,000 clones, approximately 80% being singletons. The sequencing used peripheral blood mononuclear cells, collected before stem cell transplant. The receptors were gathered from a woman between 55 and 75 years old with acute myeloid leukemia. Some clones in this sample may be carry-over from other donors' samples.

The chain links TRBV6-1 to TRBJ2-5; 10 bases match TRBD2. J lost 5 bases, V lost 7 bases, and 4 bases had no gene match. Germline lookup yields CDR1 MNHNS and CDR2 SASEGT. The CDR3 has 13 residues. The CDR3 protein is CASMFSGGETQYF. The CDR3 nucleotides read TGTGCCAGCATGTTTAGCGGGGGGGAGACCCAGTACTTC.

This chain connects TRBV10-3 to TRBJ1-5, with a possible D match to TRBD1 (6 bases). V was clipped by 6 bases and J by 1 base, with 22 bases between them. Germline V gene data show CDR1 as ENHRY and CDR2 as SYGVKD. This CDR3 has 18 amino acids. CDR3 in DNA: TGTGCCATCAGCTATCCAACTACCGGGACACCAAGCAATCAGCCCCAGCATTTT. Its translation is CAISYPTTGTPSNQPQHF.

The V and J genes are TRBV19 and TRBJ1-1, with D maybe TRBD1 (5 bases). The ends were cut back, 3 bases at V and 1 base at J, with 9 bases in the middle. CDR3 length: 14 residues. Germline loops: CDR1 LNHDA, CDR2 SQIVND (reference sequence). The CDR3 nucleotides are TGTGCCAGTAGTATCTCACAGGCGAACACTGAAGCTTTCTTT. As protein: CASSISQANTEAFF.

CDR3 amino acids: CSAYFSYEQYF. The CDR3 region has the DNA TGCAGTGCTTACTTCTCCTACGAGCAGTACTTC. The genes are TRBV20-1 and TRBJ2-7, with D hard to call. This CDR3 has 11 amino acids. In germline, CDR1 is DFQATT, CDR2 SNEGSKA (reference sequence). The V end was cut by 5 bases, the J end by 0 bases, with 5 bases between.

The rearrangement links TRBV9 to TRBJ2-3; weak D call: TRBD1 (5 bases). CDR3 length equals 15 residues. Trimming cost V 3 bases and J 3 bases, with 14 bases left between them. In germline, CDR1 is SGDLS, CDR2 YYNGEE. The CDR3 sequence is CASSAPGSGTDTQYF. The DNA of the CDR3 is TGTGCCAGCAGCGCTCCAGGGTCTGGGACAGATACGCAGTATTTT.

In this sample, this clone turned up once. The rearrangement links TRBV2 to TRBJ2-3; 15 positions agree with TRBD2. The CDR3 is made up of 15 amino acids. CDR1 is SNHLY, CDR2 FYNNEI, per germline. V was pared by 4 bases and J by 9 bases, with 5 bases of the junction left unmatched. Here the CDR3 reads CASSVGLAGGETQYF. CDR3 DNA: TGTGCCAGCAGTGTTGGACTAGCGGGGGGGGAGACGCAGTATTTT.

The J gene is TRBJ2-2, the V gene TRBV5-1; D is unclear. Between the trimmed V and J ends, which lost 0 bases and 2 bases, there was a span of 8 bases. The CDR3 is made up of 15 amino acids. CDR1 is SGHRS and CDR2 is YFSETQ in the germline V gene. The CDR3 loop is CASSLGVINTGELFF. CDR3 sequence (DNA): TGCGCCAGCAGCTTGGGGGTTATCAACACCGGGGAGCTGTTTTTT. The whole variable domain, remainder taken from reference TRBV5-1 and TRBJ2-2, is KAGVTQTPRYLIKTRGQQVTLSCSPISGHRSVSWYQQTPGQGLQFLFEYFSETQRNKGNFPGRFSGRQFSNSRSEMNVSTLELGDSALYLCASSLGVINTGELFFGEGSRLTVL.

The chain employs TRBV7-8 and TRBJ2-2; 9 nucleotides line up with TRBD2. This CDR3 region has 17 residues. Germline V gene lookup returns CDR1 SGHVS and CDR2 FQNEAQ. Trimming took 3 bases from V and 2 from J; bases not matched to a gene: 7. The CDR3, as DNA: TGTGCCAGCAGCTTGACTAGCGGAGGATCTAACACCGGGGAGCTGTTTTTT. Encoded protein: CASSLTSGGSNTGELFF.

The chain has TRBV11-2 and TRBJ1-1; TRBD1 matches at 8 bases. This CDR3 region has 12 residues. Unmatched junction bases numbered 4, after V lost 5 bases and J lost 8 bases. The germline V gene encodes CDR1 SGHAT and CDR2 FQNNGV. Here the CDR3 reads CASSRDRGEAFF. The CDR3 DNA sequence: TGTGCCAGCAGCCGCGACAGGGGAGAAGCTTTCTTT.

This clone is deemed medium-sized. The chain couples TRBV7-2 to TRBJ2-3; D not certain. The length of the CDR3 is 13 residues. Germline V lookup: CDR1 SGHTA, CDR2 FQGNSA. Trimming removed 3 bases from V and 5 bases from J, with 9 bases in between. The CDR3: CASSFVVRDTQYF. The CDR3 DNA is TGTGCCAGCAGCTTCGTTGTCCGAGATACGCAGTATTTT.

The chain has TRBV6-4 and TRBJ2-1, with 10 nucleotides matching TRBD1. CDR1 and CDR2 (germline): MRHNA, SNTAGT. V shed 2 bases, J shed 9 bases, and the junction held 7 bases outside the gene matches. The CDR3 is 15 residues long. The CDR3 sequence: CASSDGTGDWGEQFF. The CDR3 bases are TGTGCCAGCAGTGACGGGACAGGGGATTGGGGTGAGCAGTTCTTC.

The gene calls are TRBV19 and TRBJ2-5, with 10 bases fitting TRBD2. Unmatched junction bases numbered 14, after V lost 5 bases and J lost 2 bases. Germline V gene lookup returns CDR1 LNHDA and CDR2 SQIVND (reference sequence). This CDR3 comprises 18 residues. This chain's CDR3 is CASSLGSSGGPRQETQYF. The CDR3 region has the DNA TGTGCCAGTAGTCTAGGTAGTAGCGGGGGGCCGAGACAAGAGACCCAGTACTTC.

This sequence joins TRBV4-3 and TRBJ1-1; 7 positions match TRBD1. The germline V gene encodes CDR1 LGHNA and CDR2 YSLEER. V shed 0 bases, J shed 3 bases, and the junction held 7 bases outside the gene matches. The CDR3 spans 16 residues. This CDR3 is CASSQDIAGGYTEAFF. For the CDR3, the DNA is TGCGCCAGCAGCCAAGATATCGCAGGGGGATACACTGAAGCTTTCTTT.

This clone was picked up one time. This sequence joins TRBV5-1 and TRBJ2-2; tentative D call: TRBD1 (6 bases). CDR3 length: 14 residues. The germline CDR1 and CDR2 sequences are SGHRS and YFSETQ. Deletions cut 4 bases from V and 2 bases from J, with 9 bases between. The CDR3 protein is CASSPGHNTGELFF. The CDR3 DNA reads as TGCGCCAGCAGCCCGGGACACAACACCGGGGAGCTGTTTTTT.

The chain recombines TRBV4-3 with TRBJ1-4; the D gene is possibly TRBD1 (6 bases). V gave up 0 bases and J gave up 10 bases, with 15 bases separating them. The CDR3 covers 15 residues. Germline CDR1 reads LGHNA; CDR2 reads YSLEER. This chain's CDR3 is CASSQDPQGPGKLFF. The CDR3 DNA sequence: TGCGCCAGCAGCCAAGATCCCCAGGGGCCAGGAAAACTGTTTTTT.

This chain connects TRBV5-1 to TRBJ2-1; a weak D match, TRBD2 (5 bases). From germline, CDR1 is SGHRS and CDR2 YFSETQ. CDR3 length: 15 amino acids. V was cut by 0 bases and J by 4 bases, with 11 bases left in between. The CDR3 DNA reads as TGCGCCAGCAGCTTGGTGGGCGGAGGTTACAATGAGCAGTTCTTC. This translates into CASSLVGGGYNEQFF.

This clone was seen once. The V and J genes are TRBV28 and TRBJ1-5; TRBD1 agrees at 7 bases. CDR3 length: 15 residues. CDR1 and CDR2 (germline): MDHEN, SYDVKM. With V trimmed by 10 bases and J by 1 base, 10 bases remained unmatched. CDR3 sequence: CATRNRGMSNQPQHF. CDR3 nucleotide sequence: TGTGCCACCAGAAACAGGGGAATGAGCAATCAGCCCCAGCATTTT.

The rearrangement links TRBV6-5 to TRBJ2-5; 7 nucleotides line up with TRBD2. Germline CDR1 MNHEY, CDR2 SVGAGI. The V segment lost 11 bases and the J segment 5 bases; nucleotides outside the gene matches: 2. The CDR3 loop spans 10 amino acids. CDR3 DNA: TGTGCCTCCGGGAGGGAGACCCAGTACTTC. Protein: CASGRETQYF.

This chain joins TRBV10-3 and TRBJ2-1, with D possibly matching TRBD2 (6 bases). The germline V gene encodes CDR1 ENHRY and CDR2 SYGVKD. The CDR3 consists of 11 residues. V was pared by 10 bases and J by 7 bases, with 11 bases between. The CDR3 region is CATGAPNEQFF. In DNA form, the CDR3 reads TGTGCCACGGGAGCGCCGAATGAGCAGTTCTTC.

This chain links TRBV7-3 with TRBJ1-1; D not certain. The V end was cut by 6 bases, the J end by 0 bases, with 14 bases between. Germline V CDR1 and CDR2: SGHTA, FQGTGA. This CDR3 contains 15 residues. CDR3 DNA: TGTGCCAGCAGACTACTTAGGAAGATGAACACTGAAGCTTTCTTT. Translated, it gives CASRLLRKMNTEAFF.

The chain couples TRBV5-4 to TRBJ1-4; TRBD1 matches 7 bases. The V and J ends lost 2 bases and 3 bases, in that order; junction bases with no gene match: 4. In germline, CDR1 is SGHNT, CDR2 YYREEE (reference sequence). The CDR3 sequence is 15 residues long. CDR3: CASSFSDRANEKLFF. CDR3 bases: TGTGCCAGCAGCTTCAGTGACAGGGCTAATGAAAAACTGTTTTTT.

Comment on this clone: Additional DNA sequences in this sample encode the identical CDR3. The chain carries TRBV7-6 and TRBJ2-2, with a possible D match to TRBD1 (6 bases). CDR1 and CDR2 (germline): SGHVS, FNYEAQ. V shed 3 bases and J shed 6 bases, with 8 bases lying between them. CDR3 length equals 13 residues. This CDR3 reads CASSLAGAGELFF. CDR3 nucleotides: TGTGCCAGCAGCTTGGCAGGGGCCGGGGAGCTGTTTTTT.

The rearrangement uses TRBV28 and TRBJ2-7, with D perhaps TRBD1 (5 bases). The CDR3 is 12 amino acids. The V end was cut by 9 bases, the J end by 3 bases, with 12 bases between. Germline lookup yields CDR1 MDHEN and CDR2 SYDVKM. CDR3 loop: CASKQGYYEQYF. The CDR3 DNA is TGTGCCAGTAAGCAGGGTTACTACGAGCAGTACTTC.

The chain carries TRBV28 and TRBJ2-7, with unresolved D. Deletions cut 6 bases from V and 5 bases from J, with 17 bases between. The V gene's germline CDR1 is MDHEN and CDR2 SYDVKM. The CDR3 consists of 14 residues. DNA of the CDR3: TGTGCCAGCAGCGCGGCCCTACAGAGGCACGAGCAGTACTTC. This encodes CASSAALQRHEQYF.

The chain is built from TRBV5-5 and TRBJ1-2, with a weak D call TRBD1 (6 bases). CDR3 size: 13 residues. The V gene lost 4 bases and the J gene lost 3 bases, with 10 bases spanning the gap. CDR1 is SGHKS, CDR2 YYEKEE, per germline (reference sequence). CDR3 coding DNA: TGTGCCAGCAGCCAAACAGGGTACTATGGCTACACCTTC. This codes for CASSQTGYYGYTF.